This is a list of T cell receptor beta chains from one sample in a study of STAT5B mutations in CD4+ large granular lymphocyte leukemia. The table came from immunoSEQ multiplex PCR; TCRdb's copy has only in-frame clones and leaves some out. The sample includes 35,000 to 45,000 clones, approximately 86% of them seen just once. What was sequenced was CD4+ T cells from blood buffy coats. These TCRs come from a human donor in good health. The CDR3 runs from the conserved cysteine through the conserved F or W. The D gene is left open where the match is weak. Some rows mark clone size as missing; the rest say once, few, many or name a class of expanded clone.

TRBV30	NA	TRBJ2-5	NA	CAWSSGAEETQYF	TGTGCCTGGTCGTCTGGCGCAGAAGAGACCCAGTACTTC
TRBV29-1	TRBD1	TRBJ1-1	NA	CSVKSGTGVGNTEAFF	TGCAGCGTCAAATCCGGGACAGGGGTTGGGAACACTGAAGCTTTCTTT
TRBV18	TRBD1	TRBJ2-7	NA	CASSSGTGIYEQYF	TGTGCCAGCTCCTCCGGGACAGGGATCTACGAGCAGTACTTC
TRBV4-1	NA	TRBJ1-1	NA	CASSQASGRDTEAFF	TGCGCCAGCAGCCAAGCCTCCGGGAGGGACACTGAAGCTTTCTTT
TRBV2	NA	TRBJ2-7	NA	CAGGANGYEQYF	TGTGCCGGAGGCGCAAATGGGTACGAGCAGTACTTC
TRBV19	TRBD1	TRBJ2-2	NA	CASSLQGANTGELFF	TGTGCCAGTAGTCTCCAGGGGGCGAACACCGGGGAGCTGTTTTTT
TRBV15	NA	TRBJ1-4	NA	CATSRDRSNEKLFF	TGTGCCACCAGCAGAGACAGGTCTAATGAAAAACTGTTTTTT
TRBV7-8	TRBD1	TRBJ1-1	NA	CASSPGTAMNTEAFF	TGTGCCAGCAGCCCCGGGACAGCTATGAACACTGAAGCTTTCTTT
TRBV6-5	NA	TRBJ2-3	NA	CASRKAPSTDTQYF	TGTGCCAGCAGGAAGGCACCTAGCACAGATACGCAGTATTTT
TRBV6-1	TRBD1	TRBJ1-3	once	CASTQGTGLGNTIYF	TGTGCCAGCACACAGGGGACAGGCCTGGGAAACACCATATATTTT
TRBV28	NA	TRBJ1-4	NA	CASSSHTTNEKLFF	TGTGCCAGCAGTAGTCATACAACTAATGAAAAACTGTTTTTT
TRBV4-1	TRBD2	TRBJ2-7	NA	CASSQSLAGVGTDYEQYF	TGCGCCAGCAGCCAGTCGCTAGCGGGAGTGGGGACCGACTACGAGCAGTACTTC
TRBV7-6	NA	TRBJ2-7	NA	CASSTSGRSYEQYF	TGTGCCAGCAGCACAAGTGGCAGATCCTACGAGCAGTACTTC
TRBV7-3	TRBD2	TRBJ2-1	NA	CASSLTTSGRNEQFF	TGTGCCAGCAGCTTAACGACTAGCGGGCGGAATGAGCAGTTCTTC
TRBV6-5	TRBD2	TRBJ2-3	NA	CASRGGLAGDKQYF	TGTGCCAGCAGGGGGGGACTAGCGGGGGACAAACAGTATTTT
TRBV7-2	NA	TRBJ2-3	once	CASSPSRGISTDTQYF	TGTGCCAGCAGCCCAAGCCGGGGGATAAGCACAGATACGCAGTATTTT
TRBV5-1	TRBD2	TRBJ2-3	once	CASSHGASGRVTDTQYF	TGCGCCAGCAGCCACGGGGCTAGCGGGAGGGTCACAGATACGCAGTATTTT
TRBV6-1	NA	TRBJ1-2	NA	CASRLTRNYGYTF	TGTGCCAGCAGGTTGACAAGGAACTATGGCTACACCTTC
TRBV5-4	TRBD2	TRBJ2-3	NA	CASTWGLAGVDGTDTQYF	TGTGCCAGCACCTGGGGGCTAGCGGGAGTCGACGGCACAGATACGCAGTATTTT
TRBV5-1	NA	TRBJ1-2	NA	CASSLGAFYGYTF	TGCGCCAGCAGCTTAGGCGCCTTCTATGGCTACACCTTC
TRBV7-8	TRBD1	TRBJ1-1	NA	CASSLSLQGTGVEAFF	TGTGCCAGCAGCTTATCCTTGCAGGGTACAGGGGTTGAAGCTTTCTTT
TRBV28	TRBD1	TRBJ1-2	NA	CASREPDRARRGYTF	TGTGCCAGCAGAGAACCGGACAGGGCGAGGAGAGGCTACACCTTC
TRBV5-1	TRBD2	TRBJ2-2	NA	CASSRDLAGTTGELFF	TGCGCCAGCAGCAGGGATCTAGCGGGAACCACCGGGGAGCTGTTTTTT
TRBV14	TRBD1	TRBJ2-7	NA	CASSQDRGSPYEQYF	TGTGCCAGCAGCCAAGACAGGGGGAGCCCCTACGAGCAGTACTTC
TRBV13	TRBD2	TRBJ2-2	NA	CASSPSGSSPGELFF	TGTGCCAGCAGTCCTAGCGGCAGTTCCCCCGGGGAGCTGTTTTTT
TRBV30	NA	TRBJ1-1	few	CACKRFTEAFF	TGTGCCTGCAAAAGGTTCACTGAAGCTTTCTTT
TRBV18	TRBD1	TRBJ2-2	NA	CASSRPPGTGHTGELFF	TGTGCCAGCTCACGGCCGCCTGGGACAGGGCACACCGGGGAGCTGTTTTTT
TRBV4-1	TRBD2	TRBJ2-7	once	CASSQETLGGLAQIDYEQYF	TGCGCCAGCAGCCAAGAAACACTGGGAGGACTAGCGCAAATTGATTACGAGCAGTACTTC
TRBV15	NA	TRBJ1-2	few	CATSLGDRRADGYTF	TGTGCCACCAGCCTAGGGGATAGGAGGGCTGATGGCTACACCTTC
TRBV5-1	NA	TRBJ2-5	NA	CASSLLEETQYF	TGCGCCAGCAGCTTGCTCGAAGAGACCCAGTACTTC
TRBV9	TRBD2	TRBJ2-1	NA	CASSETSGSGGSDEQFF	TGTGCCAGCAGCGAAACTAGCGGGTCCGGCGGGTCCGATGAGCAGTTCTTC
TRBV30	NA	TRBJ1-1	NA	CAWRSGGVTAAFF	TGTGCCTGGAGGTCGGGCGGGGTTACGGCAGCTTTCTTT
TRBV28	TRBD2	TRBJ2-5	NA	CASRSGLAGSQETQYF	TGTGCCAGCAGATCCGGACTAGCGGGGTCCCAAGAGACCCAGTACTTC
TRBV10-3	NA	TRBJ1-2	NA	CAISPRGLDYGYTF	TGTGCCATCAGCCCCAGGGGACTAGACTATGGCTACACCTTC
TRBV28	TRBD2	TRBJ2-1	NA	CASSLSPGTSVYNEQFF	TGTGCCAGCAGTTTATCTCCCGGGACTAGCGTATACAATGAGCAGTTCTTC
TRBV9	NA	TRBJ2-4	NA	CASSVGTANKNIQYF	TGTGCCAGCAGCGTAGGAACCGCAAACAAAAACATTCAGTACTTC
TRBV28	TRBD2	TRBJ2-1	once	CASSFLQRGRDEQFF	TGTGCCAGCAGTTTTCTCCAGCGGGGAAGGGATGAGCAGTTCTTC
TRBV27	NA	TRBJ2-1	NA	CASSLRNSYNEQFF	TGTGCCAGCAGTTTACGGAACTCCTACAATGAGCAGTTCTTC
TRBV30	NA	TRBJ2-3	NA	CAWSSTFTDTQYF	TGTGCCTGGAGTTCCACTTTCACAGATACGCAGTATTTT
TRBV13	TRBD1	TRBJ2-7	NA	CASSPRDRSYEQYF	TGTGCCAGCAGCCCCCGGGACAGATCCTACGAGCAGTACTTC
TRBV5-1	NA	TRBJ2-3	NA	CASSSGIGTAGTDTQYF	TGCGCCAGCAGCTCGGGAATCGGGACTGCGGGCACAGATACGCAGTATTTT
TRBV7-9	NA	TRBJ1-2	NA	CASTPLNYGYTF	TGTGCCAGCACCCCGCTGAACTATGGCTACACCTTC